This entry is about one TCR beta chain. TCR beta cDNA was generated via 5'RACE template switching incorporating UMIs. Following a re-call of the 5' RACE reads, TCRdb has one entry per CDR3 protein and lacks DNA. Recorded here are 150,000 or so distinct CDR3 sequences; the top ten clones represent less than 20%. This record belongs to a study of T cells expressing NK-cell markers. Study in general: Sorted CD3+CD56-NKG2C+, CD3+CD56+NKG2C- and CD3+CD56+NKG2C+ T cells were the source of the TCR beta repertoires.

CDR3 size: 15 residues. Per the germline V gene, CDR1 is MNHEY and CDR2 is SVGEGT. The receptor was isolated from a woman aged 18-70 years in good health. Sequencing input: blood T cells: a sorted CD56 or NKG2C T cell subset, CD4+ or CD8+ T cells, or bulk PBMC T cells (not recorded which). V is TRBV6-2 or TRBV6-3 and J is TRBJ2-1; TCRdb names TRBD2, which stays unverified in the absence of DNA. The CDR3 reads CASSSTWRGGKEQFF.